This T cell receptor (beta chain) was identified in a study of shared clonotypes between healthy human individuals. The protocol was immunoSEQ multiplex PCR, while the TCRdb copy is restricted to in-frame clones and leaves out a portion. The sample consists of some 2,100,000 clones, approximately 94% of them appearing once. Worth noting for this clone: Other DNA sequences of this sample code for an identical CDR3.

The V and J ends lost 4 bases and 2 bases respectively, with 5 bases between them. This CDR3 contains 12 residues. CDR1 and CDR2 from the germline V gene are SGDLS and YYNGEE. The receptor comes from a man between 18 and 29 years old in good health. The rearrangement joins TRBV9 to TRBJ2-3, with D hard to call. Sequenced sample: naive CD4+ T cells sorted from blood. Specified subset: CD45RA+ positively selected. The CDR3 nucleotides are TGTGCCAGCAGCCCGTCCACAGATACGCAGTATTTT. Translation: CASSPSTDTQYF.